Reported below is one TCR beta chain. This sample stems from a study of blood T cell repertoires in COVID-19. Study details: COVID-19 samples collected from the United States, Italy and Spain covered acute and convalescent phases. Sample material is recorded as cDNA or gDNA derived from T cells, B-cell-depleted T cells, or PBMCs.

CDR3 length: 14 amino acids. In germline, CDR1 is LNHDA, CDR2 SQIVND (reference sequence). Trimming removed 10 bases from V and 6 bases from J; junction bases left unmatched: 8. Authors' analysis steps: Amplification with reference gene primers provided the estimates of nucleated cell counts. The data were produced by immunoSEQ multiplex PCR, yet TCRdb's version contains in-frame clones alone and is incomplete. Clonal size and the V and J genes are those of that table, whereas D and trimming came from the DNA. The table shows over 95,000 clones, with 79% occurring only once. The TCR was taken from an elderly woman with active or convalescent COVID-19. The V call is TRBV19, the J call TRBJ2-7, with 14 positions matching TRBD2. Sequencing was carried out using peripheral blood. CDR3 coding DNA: TGTGCCACAGGGACTAGCGGGAGTCGGGTCGAGCAGTACTTC. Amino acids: CATGTSGSRVEQYF.